The 9 T cell receptor beta chains below were found in one sample sequenced in a study of radiation and T cells in renal cell carcinoma. The assay was immunoSEQ multiplex PCR, and TCRdb's table has in-frame clones only and misses some. The sample consists of some 78,000 clones, about nine tenths of them appearing once. Time point of the sample: blood 4 weeks post-SBRT, at nephrectomy. Treatment defined: 15 Gy SBRT to primary tumor, nephrectomy 4 weeks later. Specimen: blood, collected from a patient whose treatment included radiotherapy and nephrectomy. The receptors derive from a woman between 65 and 79 years old with renal cell carcinoma.

This clone came up a few times. This chain joins TRBV28 and TRBJ1-1; TRBD1 is a possible D gene (6 bases). Per germline, CDR1 MDHEN and CDR2 SYDVKM. This CDR3 has 14 residues. V lost 6 bases to trimming and J lost 0 bases, with 11 bases between them. Written as DNA, the CDR3 is TGTGCCAGCAGCATGTGGACAGTGAACACTGAAGCTTTCTTT. Encoded protein: CASSMWTVNTEAFF.

V and J are TRBV11-3 and TRBJ2-1; the match to TRBD2 covers 11 bases. J lost 2 bases, V lost 0 bases, and 9 bases had no gene match. Germline V CDR1 and CDR2: SGHNT, YENEEA. The CDR3 loop spans 19 amino acids. The CDR3: CASSLDLGSGGATYNEQFF. DNA of the CDR3: TGTGCCAGCAGCTTAGATCTGGGTAGCGGGGGGGCCACCTACAATGAGCAGTTCTTC.

The chain links TRBV7-2 to TRBJ1-1; D is undetermined. The V end lost 0 bases, the J end lost 2 bases, and 13 bases lay between the germline ends. From germline, CDR1 is SGHTA and CDR2 FQGNSA. This CDR3 spans 16 amino acids. For the CDR3, the DNA is TGTGCCAGCAGCTTAGCAGGGCCTCCTTTTAACACTGAAGCTTTCTTT. Translation gives CASSLAGPPFNTEAFF.

This chain links TRBV28 with TRBJ2-7, with TRBD1 matching 9 bases. The CDR3 runs to 15 residues. Germline values: CDR1 MDHEN, CDR2 SYDVKM. Unmatched junction bases numbered 11, after V lost 5 bases and J lost 6 bases. The DNA for the CDR3 is TGTGCCAGCAGTCCCTGGGACAGGGAGGGCGCCGAGCAGTACTTC. It encodes CASSPWDREGAEQYF.

CDR3 in amino acids: CASSLAQGQGVSYEQYF. CDR3 bases: TGCGCCAGCAGCTTGGCCCAGGGACAGGGGGTCTCCTACGAGCAGTACTTC. The V call is TRBV5-1, the J call TRBJ2-7; 11 nucleotides agree with TRBD1. The ends lost 0 bases at V and 0 bases at J; junction bases unmatched: 5. This CDR3 comprises 17 residues. Germline CDR1 SGHRS, CDR2 YFSETQ.

The gene calls are TRBV27 and TRBJ1-1; D call uncertain. Trimming shortened V by 3 bases and J by 5 bases, and 13 bases separated the two germline ends. Germline loops: CDR1 MNHEY, CDR2 SMNVEV (reference sequence). The CDR3 consists of 14 residues. CDR3 region: CASSFNSLGTEAFF. The CDR3 DNA reads TGTGCCAGCAGTTTTAACAGCCTGGGAACTGAAGCTTTCTTT.

V and J are TRBV21-1 and TRBJ1-2. TRBV21-1 is described as a pseudogene. This CDR3 contains 14 residues. CDR3 sequence reads: CASSKGPTEYGYTF. Here the CDR3 DNA reads TGTGCCAGCAGCAAAGGTCCGACGGAGTATGGCTACACCTTC.

The chain combines TRBV29-1 with TRBJ2-1; possibly TRBD1 for D (6 bases). The CDR3 has 14 amino acids. V was pared by 4 bases and J by 1 base, with 11 bases between. From germline, CDR1 is SQVTM and CDR2 ANQGSEA. The CDR3, as DNA: TGCAGCGTTGCGCCAGGGGTGTCCTACAATGAGCAGTTCTTC. It specifies CSVAPGVSYNEQFF.

The V gene is TRBV6-6, the J gene TRBJ1-6; no firm D call. Germline CDR1 reads MNHNY; CDR2 reads SVGAGI (reference sequence). Trimming pared 10 bases from V and 3 bases from J, leaving 16 bases between. This CDR3 is built from 15 residues. The CDR3 loop reads CATLRAGSYNSPLHF. For the CDR3, the DNA is TGTGCCACACTAAGAGCGGGCAGCTATAATTCACCCCTCCACTTT.